These 17 T cell receptor beta chains were sequenced from one sample in a study of shared clonotypes between healthy human individuals. Only in-frame clones appear in the TCRdb table, and some are missing; sequencing was by immunoSEQ multiplex PCR. This table has about 2 million clones, roughly 94% appearing once. The specimen was naive CD4+ T cells sorted from blood. Specified subset: CD45RA+ positively selected. The receptors were gathered from a young man in good health.

On this clone: This sample includes further DNA sequences coding for the same CDR3. The chain uses TRBV11-2 and TRBJ1-5; maybe TRBD1 (6 bases). The CDR3 is 15 amino acids. V gave up 0 bases and J gave up 1 base, with 7 bases separating them. Germline V lookup: CDR1 SGHAT, CDR2 FQNNGV. CDR3 sequence reads: CASSLDGTSNQPQHF. The CDR3 DNA reads TGTGCCAGCAGCTTAGACGGGACAAGCAATCAGCCCCAGCATTTT.

This chain links TRBV2 with TRBJ1-1, with unresolved D. V lost 7 bases and J 0 bases, leaving 6 bases between the germline ends. The CDR3 contains 12 residues. Germline V gives CDR1 SNHLY, CDR2 FYNNEI. The CDR3 loop is CASNWMNTEAFF. In DNA, the CDR3 is TGTGCCAGCAATTGGATGAACACTGAAGCTTTCTTT.

In regard to this clone: Additional DNA sequences in this sample encode the identical CDR3. The chain joins TRBV7-2 to TRBJ2-2; no definite D call. Germline values: CDR1 SGHTA, CDR2 FQGNSA. V was shortened by 1 base and J by 1 base, with 7 bases between the two germline ends. The CDR3 spans 15 residues. As DNA, the CDR3 is TGTGCCAGCAGCTTAGGGGGTTTGAACACCGGGGAGCTGTTTTTT. Translation gives CASSLGGLNTGELFF.

The gene calls are TRBV20-1 and TRBJ2-5, with D tentatively TRBD1 or TRBD2 (6 bases each). CDR1 is DFQATT, CDR2 SNEGSKA, per germline (reference sequence). The length of the CDR3 is 11 residues. The DNA for the CDR3 is TGCTCTGGGGGGCCGATCGAGACCCAGTACTTC. Its protein product is CSGGPIETQYF.

The count of this clone is one. This sequence joins TRBV6-6 and TRBJ1-1; D not certain. CDR1 and CDR2 from the germline V gene are MNHNY and SVGAGI (reference sequence). This CDR3 comprises 14 residues. V lost 4 bases to trimming and J lost 0 bases, with 9 bases between them. The CDR3 DNA is TGTGCCAGCAGTTGGGAGTCCTTGAACACTGAAGCTTTCTTT. Translation gives CASSWESLNTEAFF.

The chain is built from TRBV6-1 and TRBJ1-6; D is ambiguous. V lost 2 bases, J lost 9 bases, and 14 bases lay in between. Germline CDR1 MNHNS, CDR2 SASEGT. The CDR3 is made up of 15 amino acids. CDR3: CASSEMAVGFSPLHF. The CDR3, as DNA: TGTGCCAGCAGTGAAATGGCCGTAGGGTTTTCACCCCTCCACTTT.

The genes are TRBV25-1 and TRBJ2-7, with TRBD2 identical over 9 bases. The J call is doubtful: the DNA matches TRBJ2-1 better. The germline gives CDR1 MGHDK, CDR2 SYGVNS. The CDR3 length is 15 residues. CDR3 bases: TGTGCCAGCAGTGAACTAGCGGGAATCTACAATGAGCAGTTCTTC. Residues: CASSELAGIYNEQFF.

This sequence joins TRBV5-6 and TRBJ1-5; a possible D gene is TRBD1 (6 bases). CDR1 is SGHDT, CDR2 YYEEEE, per germline. The CDR3 contains 14 residues. V gave up 4 bases and J gave up 7 bases, with 15 bases separating them. CDR3 nucleotides: TGTGCCAGCAGCCAGGGACACCTCCGGCAGCCCCAGCATTTT. Translating it yields CASSQGHLRQPQHF.

V usage is TRBV2 and J usage is TRBJ2-2; 10 bases match TRBD2. This CDR3 region has 15 residues. V gave up 11 bases and J gave up 4 bases; unmatched junction bases: 10. CDR1 and CDR2 from the germline V gene are SNHLY and FYNNEI. CDR3 residues: CAGQRGGRSTGELFF. The CDR3, as DNA: TGTGCCGGCCAGCGGGGGGGCCGGAGCACCGGGGAGCTGTTTTTT.

V gene TRBV28 combines with J gene TRBJ2-7; D is perhaps TRBD2 (6 bases). The CDR3 spans 14 residues. The V end was cut by 8 bases, the J end by 2 bases, with 16 bases between. Germline lookup yields CDR1 MDHEN and CDR2 SYDVKM. CDR3 DNA: TGTGCCAGCGGGGCCGGGACTTTTCCCTACGAGCAGTACTTC. As protein: CASGAGTFPYEQYF.

The chain carries TRBV5-1 and TRBJ2-7; D unclear. The V and J ends lost 2 bases and 7 bases respectively, with 16 bases between them. CDR3 length: 14 amino acids. Germline values: CDR1 SGHRS, CDR2 YFSETQ. In DNA form, the CDR3 reads TGCGCCAGCAGCTTAGGGATGCGAACCGGGGAGCAGTACTTC. Translation gives CASSLGMRTGEQYF.

This chain joins TRBV6-5 and TRBJ2-6; no reliable D call. The CDR3 runs to 15 residues. Germline V gene sequence: CDR1 MNHEY, CDR2 SVGAGI. The ends were cut back, 8 bases at V and 0 bases at J, with 11 bases in the middle. In DNA, the CDR3 is TGTGCCAGCTCCACGCCAGGCTCTGGGGCCAACGTCCTGACTTTC. Protein sequence: CASSTPGSGANVLTF.

The chain employs TRBV11-2 and TRBJ1-5; D not certain. Germline CDR1 reads SGHAT; CDR2 reads FQNNGV. This CDR3 has 14 residues. Trimming removed 1 base at V and 2 bases at J, with 6 bases between. As DNA, the CDR3 is TGTGCCAGCAGCTTAGGCGCGGGCAATCAGCCCCAGCATTTT. It is translated as CASSLGAGNQPQHF.

This clone was observed a single time. V usage is TRBV7-9 and J usage is TRBJ2-7; a possible D gene is TRBD2 (5 bases). The CDR3 has 13 residues. Between the trimmed V and J ends, which lost 7 bases and 7 bases, there was a span of 17 bases. Germline assignment: CDR1 SEHNR and CDR2 FQNEAQ (reference sequence). Here the CDR3 reads CASTAENSGEQYF. Here the CDR3 DNA reads TGTGCCAGCACGGCCGAGAACTCGGGAGAGCAGTACTTC.

The chain employs TRBV14 and TRBJ2-5, with D hard to call. The CDR3 covers 15 residues. The germline gives CDR1 SGHDN, CDR2 FVKESK. The germline V and J ends were trimmed by 0 bases and 0 bases, with 8 bases remaining between them. In DNA, the CDR3 is TGTGCCAGCAGCCAAGAAGCCCCGTACCAAGAGACCCAGTACTTC. Protein: CASSQEAPYQETQYF.

The V gene is TRBV5-8, the J gene TRBJ1-3; D remains unclear. With 0 bases removed from V and 2 bases from J, the gap between germline ends came to 6 bases. Germline V gives CDR1 SGHTS, CDR2 YDEGEE. The CDR3 runs to 14 residues. The CDR3 nucleotides read TGTGCCAGCAGCTTGGCGCAGGCTGGAAACACCATATATTTT. Its translation is CASSLAQAGNTIYF.

This clone was seen once. V and J are TRBV4-1 and TRBJ1-1; 7 bases fit TRBD1. CDR1 is MGHRA, CDR2 YSYEKL, per germline. CDR3 length: 15 amino acids. Losses at the gene ends were 5 bases for V and 1 base for J; bases not matched to a gene: 7. The CDR3 here is CASSDFRGENTEAFF. The CDR3 bases are TGCGCCAGCAGCGATTTCAGGGGGGAGAACACTGAAGCTTTCTTT.